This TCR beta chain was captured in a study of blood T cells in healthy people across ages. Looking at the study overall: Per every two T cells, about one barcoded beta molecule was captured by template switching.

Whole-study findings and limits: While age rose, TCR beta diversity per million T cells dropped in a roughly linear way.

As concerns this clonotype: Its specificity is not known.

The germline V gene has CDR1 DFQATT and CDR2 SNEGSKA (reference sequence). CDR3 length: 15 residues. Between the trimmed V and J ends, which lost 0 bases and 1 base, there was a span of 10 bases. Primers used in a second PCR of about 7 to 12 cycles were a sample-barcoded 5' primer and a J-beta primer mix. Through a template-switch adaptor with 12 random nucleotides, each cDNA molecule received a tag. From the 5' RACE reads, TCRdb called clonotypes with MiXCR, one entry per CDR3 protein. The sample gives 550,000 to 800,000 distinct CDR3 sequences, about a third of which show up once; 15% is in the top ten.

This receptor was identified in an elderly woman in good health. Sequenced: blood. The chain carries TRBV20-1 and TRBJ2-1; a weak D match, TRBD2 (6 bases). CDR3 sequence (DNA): TGCAGTGCTAGAGATTGGGCGGGGTCCTACAATGAGCAGTTCTTC. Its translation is CSARDWAGSYNEQFF.